The source of this T cell receptor (beta chain) is a study of somatic mutations in cytotoxic T cells in rheumatoid arthritis. Findings of the study overall: Clonality of CD8+ T cells, which was compared between rheumatoid arthritis patients and age-matched healthy controls, did not differ significantly.

Researchers isolated CD4+ and CD8+ cells by positive magnetic bead selection and then checked their purity by flow cytometry. Clones were read by immunoSEQ multiplex PCR, and TCRdb kept only the in-frame ones, dropping some. The sample contains about 27,000 clones, 70% to 85% of which appear only once. Germline V gene sequence: CDR1 SEHNR, CDR2 FQNEAQ (reference sequence). CDR3 length equals 12 residues. With V trimmed by 5 bases and J by 8 bases, 4 bases remained unmatched. Of note for this clone: Its antigen is still unknown.

Sequencing was carried out using CD8+ T cells sorted from blood. The chain uses TRBV7-9 and TRBJ1-1, with 8 bases fitting TRBD1. The sequence was collected from a woman under 30 in good health. For the CDR3, the DNA is TGTGCCAGCAGCCCGGACAGGGTGGAAGCTTTCTTT. Encoded protein: CASSPDRVEAFF.